This T cell receptor (beta chain) is from a study of cytomegalovirus exposure and HLA in healthy donors. Points from the study as a whole: Later genetic work tied a missense DCLRE1C variant to beta-chain V and J trimming.

The PCR made use of 60 Vbeta and 13 Jbeta primers. Generated by immunoSEQ multiplex PCR, the TCRdb table keeps only in-frame clones and is missing some. The data hold 150,000 or so clones, with around 81% observed a single time. As for this clone: The antigen remains undetermined.

CDR1 and CDR2 from the germline V gene are SGHRS and YFSETQ. V gave up 1 base and J gave up 0 bases, with 8 bases separating them. This CDR3 has 15 amino acids. This clonotype originated in a man aged 50 to 59 in good health and CMV-seronegative. Sample: PBMCs. The rearrangement links TRBV5-1 to TRBJ2-1; tentative D call: TRBD2 (6 bases). CDR3 sequence reads: CASSLSGSSYNEQFF. The CDR3 DNA follows: TGCGCCAGCAGCTTGAGCGGGTCCTCCTACAATGAGCAGTTCTTC.